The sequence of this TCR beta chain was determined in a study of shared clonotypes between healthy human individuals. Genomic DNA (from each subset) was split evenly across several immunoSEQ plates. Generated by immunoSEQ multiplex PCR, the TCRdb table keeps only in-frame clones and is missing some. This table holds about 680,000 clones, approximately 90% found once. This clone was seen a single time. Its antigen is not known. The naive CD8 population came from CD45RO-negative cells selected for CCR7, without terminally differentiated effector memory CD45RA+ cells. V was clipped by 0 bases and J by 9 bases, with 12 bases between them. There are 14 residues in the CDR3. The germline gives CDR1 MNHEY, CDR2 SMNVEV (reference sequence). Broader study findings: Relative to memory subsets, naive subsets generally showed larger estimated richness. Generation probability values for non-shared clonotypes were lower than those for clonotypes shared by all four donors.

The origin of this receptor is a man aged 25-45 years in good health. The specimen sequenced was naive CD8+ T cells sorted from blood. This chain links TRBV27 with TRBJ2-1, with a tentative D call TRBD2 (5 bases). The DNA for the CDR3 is TGTGCCAGCAGTTTATCTACCGCGGGCCTTGAGCAGTTCTTC. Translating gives CASSLSTAGLEQFF.